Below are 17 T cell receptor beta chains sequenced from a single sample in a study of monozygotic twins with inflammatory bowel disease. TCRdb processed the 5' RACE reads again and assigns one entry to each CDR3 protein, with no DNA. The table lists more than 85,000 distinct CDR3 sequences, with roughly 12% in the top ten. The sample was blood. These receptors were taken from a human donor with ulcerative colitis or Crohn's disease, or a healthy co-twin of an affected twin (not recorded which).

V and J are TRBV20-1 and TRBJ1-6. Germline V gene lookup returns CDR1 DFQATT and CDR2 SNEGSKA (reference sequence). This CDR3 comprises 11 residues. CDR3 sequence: CSASAWSDLHF.

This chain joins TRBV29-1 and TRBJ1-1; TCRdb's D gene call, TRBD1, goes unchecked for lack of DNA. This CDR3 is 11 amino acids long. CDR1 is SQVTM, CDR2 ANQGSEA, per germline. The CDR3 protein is CSVVGAREAFF.

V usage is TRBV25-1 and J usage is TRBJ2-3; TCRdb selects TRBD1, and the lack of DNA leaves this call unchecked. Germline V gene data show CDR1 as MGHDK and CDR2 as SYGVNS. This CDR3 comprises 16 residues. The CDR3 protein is CASSEGGTGVPDTQYF.

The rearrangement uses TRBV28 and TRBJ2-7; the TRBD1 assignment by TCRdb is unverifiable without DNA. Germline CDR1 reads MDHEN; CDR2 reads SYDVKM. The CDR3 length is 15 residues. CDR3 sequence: CASSSPGQDPSEQYF.

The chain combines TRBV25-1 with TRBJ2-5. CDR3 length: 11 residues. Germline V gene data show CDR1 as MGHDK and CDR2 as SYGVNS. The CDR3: CASSEWETQYF.

The CDR3 sequence is CASSGTRTDTQYF. This chain joins TRBV6-1 and TRBJ2-3. CDR3 length equals 13 residues. Germline CDR1 is MNHNS and CDR2 is SASEGT.

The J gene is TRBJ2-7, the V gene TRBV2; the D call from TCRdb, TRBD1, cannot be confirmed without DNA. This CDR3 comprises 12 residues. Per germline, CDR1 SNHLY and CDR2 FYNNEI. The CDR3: CASSEKGATKYF.

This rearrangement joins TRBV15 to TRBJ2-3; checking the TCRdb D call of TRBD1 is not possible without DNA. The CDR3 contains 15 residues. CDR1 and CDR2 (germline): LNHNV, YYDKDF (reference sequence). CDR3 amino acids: CATSRARGPTDTQYF.

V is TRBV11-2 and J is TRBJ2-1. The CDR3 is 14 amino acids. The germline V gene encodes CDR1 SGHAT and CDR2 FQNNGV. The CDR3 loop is CASSLGPTYNEQFF.

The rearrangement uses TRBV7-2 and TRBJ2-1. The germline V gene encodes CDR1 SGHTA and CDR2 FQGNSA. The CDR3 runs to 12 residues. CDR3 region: CASSPYRREQFF. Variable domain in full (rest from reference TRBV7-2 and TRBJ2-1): GAGVSQSPSNKVTEKGKDVELRCDPISGHTALYWYRQSLGQGLEFLIYFQGNSAPDKSGLPSDRFSAERTGGSVSTLTIQRTQQEDSAVYLCASSPYRREQFFGPGTRLTVL.

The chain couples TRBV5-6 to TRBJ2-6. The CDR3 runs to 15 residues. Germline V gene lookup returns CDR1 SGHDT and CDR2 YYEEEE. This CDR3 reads CASSYLLSGANVLTF. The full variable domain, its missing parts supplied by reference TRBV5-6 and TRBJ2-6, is DAGVTQSPTHLIKTRGQQVTLRCSPKSGHDTVSWYQQALGQGPQFIFQYYEEEERQRGNFPDRFSGHQFPNYSSELNVNALLLGDSALYLCASSYLLSGANVLTFGAGSRLTVL.

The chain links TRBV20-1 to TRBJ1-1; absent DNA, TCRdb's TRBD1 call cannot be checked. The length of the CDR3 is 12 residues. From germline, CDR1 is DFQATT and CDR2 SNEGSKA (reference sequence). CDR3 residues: CSALGQNTEAFF.

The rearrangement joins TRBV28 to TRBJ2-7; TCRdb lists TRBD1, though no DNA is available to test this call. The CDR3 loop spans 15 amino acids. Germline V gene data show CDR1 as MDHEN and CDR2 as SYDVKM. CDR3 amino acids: CASSWHSTGTYEQYF. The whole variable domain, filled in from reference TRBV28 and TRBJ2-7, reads DVKVTQSSRYLVKRTGEKVFLECVQDMDHENMFWYRQDPGLGLRLIYFSYDVKMKEKGDIPEGYSVSREKKERFSLILESASTNQTSMYLCASSWHSTGTYEQYFGPGTRLTVT.

The CDR3 sequence: CASSYRLAGYEQYF. The genes are TRBV5-1 and TRBJ2-7; lacking DNA, the TRBD2 call made by TCRdb goes unchecked. CDR1 and CDR2 (germline): SGHRS, YFSETQ. There are 14 residues in the CDR3.

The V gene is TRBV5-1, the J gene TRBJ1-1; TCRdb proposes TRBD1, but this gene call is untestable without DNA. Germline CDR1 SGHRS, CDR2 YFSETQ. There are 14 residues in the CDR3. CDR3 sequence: CASSSGTTPTEAFF.

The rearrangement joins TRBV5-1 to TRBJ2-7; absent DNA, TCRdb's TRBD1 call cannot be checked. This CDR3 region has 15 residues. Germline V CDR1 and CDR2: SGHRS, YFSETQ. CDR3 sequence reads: CASSLISGQTYEQYF.

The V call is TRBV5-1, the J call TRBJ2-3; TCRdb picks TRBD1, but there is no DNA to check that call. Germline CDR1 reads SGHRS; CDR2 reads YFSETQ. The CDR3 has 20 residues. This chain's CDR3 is CASSLSRIAVGAGSTDTQYF.